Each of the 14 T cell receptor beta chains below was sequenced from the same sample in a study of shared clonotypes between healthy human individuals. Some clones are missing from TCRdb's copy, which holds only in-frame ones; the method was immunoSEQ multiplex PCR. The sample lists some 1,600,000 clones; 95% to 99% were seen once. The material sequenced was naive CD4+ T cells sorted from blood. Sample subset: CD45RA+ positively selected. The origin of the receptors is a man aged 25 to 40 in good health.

DNA for the CDR3: TGTGCCTGGAGTGTACCCCATAGGCGCCGTGTGCAGTACTTC. This encodes CAWSVPHRRRVQYF. V gene TRBV30 combines with J gene TRBJ2-7, with D unresolved. Germline-derived CDR1 and CDR2 are GTSNPN and SVGIG (reference sequence). V lost 0 bases and J 9 bases, leaving 18 bases between the germline ends. CDR3 length equals 14 residues.

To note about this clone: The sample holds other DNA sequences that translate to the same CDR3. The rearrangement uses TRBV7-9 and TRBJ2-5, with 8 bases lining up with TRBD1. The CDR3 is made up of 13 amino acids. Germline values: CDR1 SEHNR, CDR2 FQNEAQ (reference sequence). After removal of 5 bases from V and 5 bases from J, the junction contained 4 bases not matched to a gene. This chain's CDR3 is CASSNRGSETQYF. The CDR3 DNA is TGTGCCAGCAGCAACAGGGGGTCGGAGACCCAGTACTTC.

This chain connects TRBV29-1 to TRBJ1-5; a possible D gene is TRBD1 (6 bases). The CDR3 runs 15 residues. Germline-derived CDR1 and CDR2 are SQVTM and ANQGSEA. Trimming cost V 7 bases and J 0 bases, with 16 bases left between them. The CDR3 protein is CSGGTGSYSNQPQHF. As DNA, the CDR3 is TGCAGCGGCGGTACAGGGTCTTATAGCAATCAGCCCCAGCATTTT.

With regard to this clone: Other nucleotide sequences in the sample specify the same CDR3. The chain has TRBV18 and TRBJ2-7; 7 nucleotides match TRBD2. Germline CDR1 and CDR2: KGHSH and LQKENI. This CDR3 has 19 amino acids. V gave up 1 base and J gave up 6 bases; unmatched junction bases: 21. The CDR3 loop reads CASSPLPPTSLGLGGEQYF. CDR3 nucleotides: TGTGCCAGCTCACCACTGCCCCCGACTAGCTTGGGTTTGGGGGGCGAGCAGTACTTC. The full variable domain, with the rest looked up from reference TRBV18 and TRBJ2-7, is NAGVMQNPRHLVRRRGQEARLRCSPMKGHSHVYWYRQLPEEGLKFMVYLQKENIIDESGMPKERFSAEFPKEGPSILRIQQVVRGDSAAYFCASSPLPPTSLGLGGEQYFGPGTRLTVT.

CDR3 DNA: TGTGCCACCAGCAGAGAAGTAGGAGTCGGACCCTCCTACGAGCAGTACTTC. This encodes CATSREVGVGPSYEQYF. This chain links TRBV15 with TRBJ2-7; D uncertain. Germline V gene lookup returns CDR1 LNHNV and CDR2 YYDKDF (reference sequence). The CDR3 spans 17 residues. Deletions cut 0 bases from V and 0 bases from J, with 15 bases between. The full variable domain, in which reference TRBV15 and TRBJ2-7 provide the parts outside the CDR3, is DAMVIQNPRYQVTQFGKPVTLSCSQTLNHNVMYWYQQKSSQAPKLLFHYYDKDFNNEADTPDNFQSRRPNTSFCFLDIRSPGLGDTAMYLCATSREVGVGPSYEQYFGPGTRLTVT.

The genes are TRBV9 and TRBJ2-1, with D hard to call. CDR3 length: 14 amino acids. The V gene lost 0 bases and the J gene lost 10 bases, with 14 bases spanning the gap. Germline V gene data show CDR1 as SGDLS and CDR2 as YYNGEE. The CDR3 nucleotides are TGTGCCAGCAGCGTAGAAAGTCGGGCTGTGGAGCAGTTCTTC. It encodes CASSVESRAVEQFF.

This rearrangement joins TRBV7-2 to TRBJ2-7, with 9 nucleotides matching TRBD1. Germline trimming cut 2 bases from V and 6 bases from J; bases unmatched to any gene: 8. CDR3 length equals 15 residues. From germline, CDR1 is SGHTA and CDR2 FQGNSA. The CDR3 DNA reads TGTGCCAGCAGCTTATATGGACAGGGGTCCCTCGAGCAGTACTTC. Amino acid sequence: CASSLYGQGSLEQYF.

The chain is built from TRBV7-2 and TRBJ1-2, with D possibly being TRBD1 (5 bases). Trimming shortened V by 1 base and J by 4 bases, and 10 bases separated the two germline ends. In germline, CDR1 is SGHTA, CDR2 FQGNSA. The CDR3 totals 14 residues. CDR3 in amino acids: CASSLEPGLYGYTF. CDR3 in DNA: TGTGCCAGCAGCTTAGAGCCGGGACTCTATGGCTACACCTTC.

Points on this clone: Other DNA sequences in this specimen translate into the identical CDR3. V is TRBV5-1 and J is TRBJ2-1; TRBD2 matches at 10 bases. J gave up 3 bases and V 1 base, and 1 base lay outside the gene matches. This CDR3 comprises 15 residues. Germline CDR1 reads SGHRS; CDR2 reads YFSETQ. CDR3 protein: CASSLLAGDYNEQFF. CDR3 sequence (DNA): TGCGCCAGCAGCTTGCTAGCGGGAGACTACAATGAGCAGTTCTTC. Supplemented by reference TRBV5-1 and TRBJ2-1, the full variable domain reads KAGVTQTPRYLIKTRGQQVTLSCSPISGHRSVSWYQQTPGQGLQFLFEYFSETQRNKGNFPGRFSGRQFSNSRSEMNVSTLELGDSALYLCASSLLAGDYNEQFFGPGTRLTVL.

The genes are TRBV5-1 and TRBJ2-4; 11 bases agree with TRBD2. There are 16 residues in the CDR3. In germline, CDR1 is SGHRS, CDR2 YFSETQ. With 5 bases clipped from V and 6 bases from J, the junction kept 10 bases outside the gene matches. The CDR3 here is CASRLPRTSGLNIQYF. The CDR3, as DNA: TGCGCCAGCAGATTACCTAGGACTAGCGGGTTAAACATTCAGTACTTC.

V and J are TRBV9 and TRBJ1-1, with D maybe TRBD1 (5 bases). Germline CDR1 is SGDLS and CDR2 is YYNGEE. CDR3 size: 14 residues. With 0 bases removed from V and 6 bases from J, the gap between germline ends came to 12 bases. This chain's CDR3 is CASSVGGRLSEAFF. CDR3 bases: TGTGCCAGCAGCGTAGGGGGCAGGCTCTCTGAAGCTTTCTTT.

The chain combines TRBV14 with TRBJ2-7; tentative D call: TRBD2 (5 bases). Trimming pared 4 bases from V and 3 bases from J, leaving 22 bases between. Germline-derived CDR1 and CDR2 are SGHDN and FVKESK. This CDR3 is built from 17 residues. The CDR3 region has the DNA TGTGCCAGCAGCCTGCGGACTTCTGTGACCTCTGTCTACGAGCAGTACTTC. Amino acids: CASSLRTSVTSVYEQYF.

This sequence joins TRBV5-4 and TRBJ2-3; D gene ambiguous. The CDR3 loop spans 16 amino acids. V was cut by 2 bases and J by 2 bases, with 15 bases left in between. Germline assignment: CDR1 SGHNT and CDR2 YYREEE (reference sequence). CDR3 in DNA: TGTGCCAGCAGCTTAAAAAGGGCGCCTTCCACAGATACGCAGTATTTT. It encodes CASSLKRAPSTDTQYF.

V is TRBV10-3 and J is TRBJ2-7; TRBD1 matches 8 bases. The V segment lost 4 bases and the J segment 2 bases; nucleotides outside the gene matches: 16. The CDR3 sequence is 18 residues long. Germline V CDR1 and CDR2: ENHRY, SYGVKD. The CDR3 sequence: CAISAPGQGRRRTYEQYF. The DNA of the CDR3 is TGTGCCATCAGTGCCCCTGGACAGGGTCGACGAAGAACCTACGAGCAGTACTTC.